These T cell receptor beta chains were read from a single sample in a study of blood T cell repertoires in COVID-19. Using immunoSEQ multiplex PCR, the repertoire was profiled, and TCRdb retains in-frame clones only, with some absent. This table has about 200,000 clones, approximately 85% appearing once. Sequenced sample: peripheral blood. These receptors all come from a woman in her 70s with COVID-19, enrolled during active disease. CDR3s include the opening cysteine and the closing phenylalanine or tryptophan. Fields, in order: V gene, clone size, J gene, D gene, CDR3 protein, CDR3 DNA. A D gene is named only where the DNA matches it firmly. A row's size may be missing; if present it is once, few, many or a size class.

TRBV7-9,-,TRBJ1-1,-,CASSYINTEAFF,TGTGCCAGCAGCTATATCAACACTGAAGCTTTCTTT
TRBV5-1,-,TRBJ1-1,TRBD1,CASSLALGTGVIEAFF,TGCGCCAGCAGCTTGGCCTTAGGGACAGGGGTTATTGAAGCTTTCTTT
TRBV4-1,-,TRBJ2-1,-,CASSHGLALDEQFF,TGCGCCAGCAGCCATGGTTTAGCTCTCGATGAGCAGTTCTTC
TRBV27,-,TRBJ1-5,-,CASSWTYSNQPQHF,TGTGCCAGCAGTTGGACTTATAGCAATCAGCCCCAGCATTTT
TRBV11-2,-,TRBJ2-2,-,CASSLRVRAANTGELFF,TGTGCCAGCAGCTTGAGAGTCCGCGCCGCGAACACCGGGGAGCTGTTTTTT
TRBV7-8,-,TRBJ2-7,-,CASSLSGGYEQYF,TGTGCCAGCAGCTTAAGCGGAGGCTACGAGCAGTACTTC
TRBV12-5,-,TRBJ1-1,TRBD1,CASGFGQGGTEAFF,TGTGCTAGTGGTTTTGGACAGGGGGGCACTGAAGCTTTCTTT
TRBV13,few,TRBJ2-7,TRBD2,CASSSYGRDATGEQYF,TGTGCCAGCAGCTCGTACGGGAGGGACGCTACGGGGGAGCAGTACTTC
TRBV19,few,TRBJ1-2,-,CASSLRQAGRDGYTF,TGTGCCAGTAGCCTCCGACAGGCTGGGAGAGATGGCTACACCTTC
TRBV15,once,TRBJ2-7,TRBD1,CATSRDTTGGSYEQYF,TGTGCCACCAGCAGAGATACCACAGGGGGTTCCTACGAGCAGTACTTC
TRBV29-1,-,TRBJ1-3,-,CSVGTGSGNTIYF,TGCAGCGTTGGGACTGGCTCTGGAAACACCATATATTTT
TRBV10-1,-,TRBJ1-3,TRBD1,CASPTGTGSPGNTIYF,TGCGCCAGCCCGACCGGGACAGGATCACCTGGAAACACCATATATTTT
TRBV18,-,TRBJ1-6,-,CASSPQGEGSPLHF,TGTGCCAGCTCACCACAGGGGGAAGGTTCACCCCTCCACTTT
TRBV30,-,TRBJ1-1,-,CAWSEGTTGTEAFF,TGTGCCTGGAGTGAGGGCACCACGGGGACTGAAGCTTTCTTT
TRBV4-3,-,TRBJ1-1,-,CASSQEMRGGTEAFF,TGCGCCAGCAGCCAAGAGATGCGGGGGGGGACTGAAGCTTTCTTT
TRBV3-1/TRBV3-2,-,TRBJ1-2,-,CASSQPAYREGYTF,TGTGCCAGCAGCCAGCCGGCTTACAGGGAGGGCTACACCTTC
TRBV9,-,TRBJ1-1,-,CASSPLTGTSSEAFF,TGTGCCAGCAGCCCACTGACAGGTACTTCTAGTGAAGCTTTCTTT
TRBV7-3,-,TRBJ2-1,TRBD2,CASSLSSTLAGNNEQFF,TGTGCCAGCAGCTTAAGCTCCACACTAGCGGGGAACAATGAGCAGTTCTTC
TRBV7-9,-,TRBJ1-2,-,CASTKTQGNYGYTF,TGTGCCAGCACCAAAACCCAGGGGAACTATGGCTACACCTTC
TRBV19,-,TRBJ1-5,TRBD1,CASSIGQGVSFNQPQHF,TGTGCCAGTAGTATCGGACAGGGGGTTTCATTCAATCAGCCCCAGCATTTT
TRBV4-1,-,TRBJ2-1,TRBD2,CASSQDVRGSSYNEQFF,TGCGCCAGCAGCCAAGATGTTCGCGGGAGCTCCTACAATGAGCAGTTCTTC
TRBV4-1,-,TRBJ2-7,-,CASSQDRTGEEQYF,TGCGCCAGCAGCCAAGATCGAACAGGCGAAGAGCAGTACTTC
TRBV2,-,TRBJ2-5,TRBD2,CASSDQTSGRETQYF,TGTGCCAGCAGTGACCAGACTAGCGGGAGAGAGACCCAGTACTTC
TRBV19,-,TRBJ1-5,TRBD1,CASSLGRGQGGRQPQHF,TGTGCCAGTAGTTTGGGACGTGGACAGGGCGGTCGGCAGCCCCAGCATTTT
TRBV19,-,TRBJ2-1,-,CASSAGAYNEQFF,TGTGCCAGTTCGGCAGGGGCTTACAATGAGCAGTTCTTC
TRBV12-2,-,TRBJ2-1,-,CASRLMETSGSNEQFF,TGTGCAAGTCGCTTAATGGAGACTAGCGGGAGCAATGAGCAGTTCTTC
TRBV4-2,-,TRBJ2-2,-,CASSQVGQGATGELFF,TGTGCCAGCAGCCAAGTAGGTCAGGGCGCCACCGGGGAGCTGTTTTTT
TRBV15,-,TRBJ2-7,-,CATSTAGRPGYEQYF,TGTGCCACCAGCACCGCGGGACGGCCTGGCTACGAGCAGTACTTC
TRBV7-9,-,TRBJ2-5,TRBD2,CASCTTSGYQETQYF,TGTGCCAGTTGTACGACTAGCGGGTACCAAGAGACCCAGTACTTC
TRBV6-2/TRBV6-3,-,TRBJ1-4,TRBD1,CASSQDRRSEKLFF,TGTGCCAGCAGTCAGGACAGGCGAAGTGAAAAACTGTTTTTT
TRBV2,-,TRBJ2-5,TRBD1,CASSGGQGSGTQYF,TGTGCCAGCAGTGGGGGACAGGGCTCGGGGACCCAGTACTTC
TRBV5-1,-,TRBJ2-3,TRBD2,CASSPGYGGVFTDTQYF,TGCGCCAGCAGCCCCGGATACGGGGGGGTATTCACAGATACGCAGTATTTT
TRBV5-4,-,TRBJ1-1,-,CASSLYNREEAFF,TGTGCCAGCAGCTTGTATAACAGGGAGGAAGCTTTCTTT
TRBV7-7,-,TRBJ2-7,TRBD2,CASSLAGTSGPSYEQYF,TGTGCTAGCAGCTTAGCGGGGACTAGCGGCCCCTCCTACGAGCAGTACTTC
TRBV4-3,-,TRBJ2-3,-,CASSQNPGGGGTDTQYF,TGCGCCAGCAGCCAAAATCCTGGGGGCGGGGGAACAGATACGCAGTATTTT
TRBV5-1,-,TRBJ1-1,-,CASSLTGRNTEAFF,TGCGCCAGCAGCTTAACAGGGAGGAACACTGAAGCTTTCTTT
TRBV5-4,-,TRBJ2-3,-,CASSPTGPTGTQYF,TGTGCCAGCAGCCCGACAGGACCCACCGGTACGCAGTATTTT
TRBV7-2,-,TRBJ2-2,TRBD1,CASSHGVGQGAVGELFF,TGTGCCAGCAGCCATGGCGTGGGACAGGGGGCCGTCGGGGAGCTGTTTTTT
TRBV11-2,-,TRBJ1-6,-,CASSLTASYNSPLHF,TGTGCCAGCAGCCTAACAGCCTCCTATAATTCACCCCTCCACTTT
TRBV5-1,once,TRBJ1-2,-,CASSSQGEANYGYTF,TGCGCCAGCAGCTCACAGGGCGAAGCTAACTATGGCTACACCTTC
TRBV6-4,-,TRBJ2-1,TRBD2,CASSAPKQRGKYNEQFF,TGTGCCAGCAGTGCCCCTAAACAGCGGGGGAAGTACAATGAGCAGTTCTTC
TRBV27,few,TRBJ2-7,TRBD2,CASSLGSGRVYEQYF,TGTGCCAGCAGTTTGGGGAGCGGGAGGGTCTACGAGCAGTACTTC
TRBV12-3/TRBV12-4,-,TRBJ2-2,-,CASRQISGELFF,TGTGCCAGCAGGCAGATTTCGGGGGAGCTGTTTTTT
TRBV6-5,once,TRBJ1-2,-,CASSYSPRTDVPSYTF,TGTGCCAGCAGTTACTCTCCCCGGACAGACGTACCAAGCTACACCTTC
TRBV24-1,-,TRBJ1-2,TRBD1,CATRRSRGDESYGYTF,TGTGCCACCAGAAGGTCCAGGGGGGACGAATCCTATGGCTACACCTTC
TRBV12-5,-,TRBJ1-1,-,CASGLEEGTEAFF,TGTGCTAGTGGTTTGGAGGAGGGAACTGAAGCTTTCTTT
TRBV3-1/TRBV3-2,-,TRBJ1-4,-,CASSQDIGDEKLFF,TGTGCCAGCAGCCAAGATATAGGAGATGAAAAACTGTTTTTT
TRBV19,-,TRBJ2-5,-,CASSILGPETQYF,TGTGCCAGTAGTATACTGGGGCCTGAGACCCAGTACTTC
TRBV5-1,-,TRBJ2-2,TRBD1,CASSPRDRGATGELFF,TGCGCCAGCAGCCCCAGGGACAGGGGGGCCACCGGGGAGCTGTTTTTT
TRBV19,-,TRBJ2-2,TRBD1,CASSIGWGTGDTGELFF,TGTGCCAGTAGTATTGGATGGGGGACAGGTGACACCGGGGAGCTGTTTTTT
TRBV5-8,few,TRBJ2-1,-,CASSLLSVNEQFF,TGTGCCAGCAGCTTGTTGTCAGTTAATGAGCAGTTCTTC
TRBV10-3,-,TRBJ1-1,TRBD1,CAISQTGVNTEAFF,TGTGCCATCAGCCAGACAGGGGTGAACACTGAAGCTTTCTTT
TRBV21-1,-,TRBJ1-5,-,CARAGAVLNQPQHF,TGTGCCAGAGCGGGGGCAGTTTTAAATCAGCCCCAGCATTTT
TRBV14,-,TRBJ1-2,TRBD1,CASSQYTGGRYYGYTF,TGTGCCAGCAGCCAGTATACAGGGGGGAGGTACTATGGCTACACCTTC
TRBV7-8,once,TRBJ2-1,-,CASSPTEASYNEQFF,TGTGCCAGCAGCCCGACAGAAGCCTCCTACAATGAGCAGTTCTTC
TRBV7-2,-,TRBJ2-3,TRBD1,CASSLRQGRNTQYF,TGTGCCAGCAGCTTGAGACAGGGTCGAAATACGCAGTATTTT
TRBV20-1,-,TRBJ2-3,-,CSAPRGDTQYF,TGCAGTGCTCCTCGAGGCGATACGCAGTATTTT
TRBV5-1,-,TRBJ1-1,-,CASSLAAGVNTEAFF,TGCGCCAGCAGCTTGGCTGCAGGGGTGAACACTGAAGCTTTCTTT